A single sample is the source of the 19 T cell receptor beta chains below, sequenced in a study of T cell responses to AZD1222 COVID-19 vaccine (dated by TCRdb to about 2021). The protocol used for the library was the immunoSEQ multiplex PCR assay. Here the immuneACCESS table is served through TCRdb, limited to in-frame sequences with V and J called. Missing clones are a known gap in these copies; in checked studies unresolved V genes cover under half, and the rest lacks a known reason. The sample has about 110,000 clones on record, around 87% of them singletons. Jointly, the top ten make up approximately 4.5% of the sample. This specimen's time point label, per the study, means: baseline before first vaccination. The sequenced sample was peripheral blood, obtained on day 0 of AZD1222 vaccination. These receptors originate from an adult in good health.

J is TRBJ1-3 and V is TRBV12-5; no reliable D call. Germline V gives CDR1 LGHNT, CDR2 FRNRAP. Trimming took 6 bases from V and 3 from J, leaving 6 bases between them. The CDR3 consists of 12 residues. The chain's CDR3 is CASGRIGNTIYF. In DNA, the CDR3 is TGTGCTAGTGGCCGGATTGGAAACACCATATATTTT. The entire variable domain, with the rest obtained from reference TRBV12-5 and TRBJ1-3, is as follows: DARVTQTPRHKVTEMGQEVTMRCQPILGHNTVFWYRQTMMQGLELLAYFRNRAPLDDSGMPKDRFSAEMPDATLATLKIQPSEPRDSAVYFCASGRIGNTIYFGEGSWLTVV.

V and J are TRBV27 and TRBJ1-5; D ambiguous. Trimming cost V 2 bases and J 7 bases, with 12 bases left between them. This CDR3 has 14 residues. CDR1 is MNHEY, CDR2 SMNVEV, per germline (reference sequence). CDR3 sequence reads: CASSLRGNHQPQHF. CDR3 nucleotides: TGTGCCAGCAGTTTACGCGGGAATCACCAGCCCCAGCATTTT.

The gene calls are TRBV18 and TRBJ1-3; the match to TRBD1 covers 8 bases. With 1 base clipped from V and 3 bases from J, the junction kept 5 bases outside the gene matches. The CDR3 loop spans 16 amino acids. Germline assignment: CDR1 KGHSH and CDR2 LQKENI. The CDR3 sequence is CASSPQGQAHGNTIYF. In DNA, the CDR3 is TGTGCCAGCTCACCACAGGGACAGGCTCATGGAAACACCATATATTTT.

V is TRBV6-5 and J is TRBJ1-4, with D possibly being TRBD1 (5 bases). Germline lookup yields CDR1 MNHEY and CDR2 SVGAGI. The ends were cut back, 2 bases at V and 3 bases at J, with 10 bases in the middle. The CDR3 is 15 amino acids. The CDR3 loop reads CASSYVGGANEKLFF. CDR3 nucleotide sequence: TGTGCCAGCAGTTACGTGGGGGGGGCTAATGAAAAACTGTTTTTT.

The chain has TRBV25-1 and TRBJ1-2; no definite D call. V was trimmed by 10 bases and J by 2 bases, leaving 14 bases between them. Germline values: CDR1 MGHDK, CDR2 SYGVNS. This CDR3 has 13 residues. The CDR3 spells CATEGLGNYGYTF. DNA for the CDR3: TGTGCCACCGAAGGGTTGGGGAACTATGGCTACACCTTC.

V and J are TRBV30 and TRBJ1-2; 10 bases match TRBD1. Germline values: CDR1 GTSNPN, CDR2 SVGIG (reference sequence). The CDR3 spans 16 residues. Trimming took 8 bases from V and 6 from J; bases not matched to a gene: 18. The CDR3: CAGPTGQGSFQDGYTF. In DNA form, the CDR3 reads TGTGCCGGGCCGACGGGACAGGGGAGTTTTCAGGATGGCTACACCTTC.

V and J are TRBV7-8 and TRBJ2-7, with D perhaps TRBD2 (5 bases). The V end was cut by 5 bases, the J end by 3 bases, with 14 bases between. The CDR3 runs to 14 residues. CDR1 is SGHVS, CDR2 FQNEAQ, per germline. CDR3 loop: CASSRAEGYYEQYF. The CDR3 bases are TGTGCCAGCAGCAGAGCAGAGGGTTACTACGAGCAGTACTTC. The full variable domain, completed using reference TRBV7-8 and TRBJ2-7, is GAGVSQSPRYKVAKRGQDVALRCDPISGHVSLFWYQQALGQGPEFLTYFQNEAQLDKSGLPSDRFFAERPEGSVSTLKIQRTQQEDSAVYLCASSRAEGYYEQYFGPGTRLTVT.

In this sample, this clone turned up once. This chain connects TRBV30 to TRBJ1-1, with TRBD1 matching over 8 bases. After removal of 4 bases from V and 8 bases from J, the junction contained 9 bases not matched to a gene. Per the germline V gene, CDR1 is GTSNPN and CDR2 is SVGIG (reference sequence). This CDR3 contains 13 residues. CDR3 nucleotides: TGTGCCTGGATTGGACAGGGCCCTTCGGAAGCTTTCTTT. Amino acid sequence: CAWIGQGPSEAFF.

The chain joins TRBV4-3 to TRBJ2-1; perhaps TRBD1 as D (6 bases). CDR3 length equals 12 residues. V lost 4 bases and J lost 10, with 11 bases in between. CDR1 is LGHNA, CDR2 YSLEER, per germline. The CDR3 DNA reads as TGCGCCAGCAGCCTTAACAGGGAGGAGCAGTTCTTC. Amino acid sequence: CASSLNREEQFF.

The CDR3 protein is CASSLITGEETQYF. The CDR3 DNA sequence: TGCGCCAGCAGCTTGATTACAGGGGAAGAGACCCAGTACTTC. The gene calls are TRBV5-1 and TRBJ2-5; 7 nucleotides align to TRBD1. The CDR3 length is 14 residues. V was clipped by 1 base and J by 3 bases; unmatched bases: 3. The germline CDR1 and CDR2 sequences are SGHRS and YFSETQ.

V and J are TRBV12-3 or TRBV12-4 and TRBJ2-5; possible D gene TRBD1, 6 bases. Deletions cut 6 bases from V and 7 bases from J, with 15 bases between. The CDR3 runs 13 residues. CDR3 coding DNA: TGTGCCAGCAGCTCAACAGGGAAGGGGACCCAGTACTTC. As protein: CASSSTGKGTQYF.

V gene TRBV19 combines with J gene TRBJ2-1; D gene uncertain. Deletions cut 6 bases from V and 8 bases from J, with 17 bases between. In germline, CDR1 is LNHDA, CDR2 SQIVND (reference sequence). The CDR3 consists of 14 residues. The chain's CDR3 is CASRPQPLMDEQFF. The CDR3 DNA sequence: TGTGCCAGTAGGCCACAGCCCCTTATGGATGAGCAGTTCTTC.

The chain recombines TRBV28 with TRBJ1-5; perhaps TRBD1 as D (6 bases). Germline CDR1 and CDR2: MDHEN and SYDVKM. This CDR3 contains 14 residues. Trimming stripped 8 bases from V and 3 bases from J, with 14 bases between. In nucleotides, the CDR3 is TGTGCCAGCCGAAAAGGGGGGCCCAATCAGCCCCAGCATTTT. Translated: CASRKGGPNQPQHF.

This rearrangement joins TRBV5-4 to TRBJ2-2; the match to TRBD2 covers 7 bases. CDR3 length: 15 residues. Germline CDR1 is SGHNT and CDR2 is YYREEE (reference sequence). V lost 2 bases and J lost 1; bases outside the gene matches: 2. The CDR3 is CASSFGTMNTGELFF. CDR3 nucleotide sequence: TGTGCCAGCAGCTTTGGGACTATGAACACCGGGGAGCTGTTTTTT. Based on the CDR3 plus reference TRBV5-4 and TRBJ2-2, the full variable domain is ETGVTQSPTHLIKTRGQQVTLRCSSQSGHNTVSWYQQALGQGPQFIFQYYREEENGRGNFPPRFSGLQFPNYSSELNVNALELDDSALYLCASSFGTMNTGELFFGEGSRLTVL.

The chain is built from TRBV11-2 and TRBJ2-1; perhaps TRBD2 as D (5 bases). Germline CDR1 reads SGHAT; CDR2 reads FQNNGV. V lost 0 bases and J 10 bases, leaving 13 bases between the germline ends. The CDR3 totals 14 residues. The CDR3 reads CASSLDLEVREQFF. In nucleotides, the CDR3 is TGTGCCAGCAGCTTAGATCTGGAGGTGAGAGAGCAGTTCTTC. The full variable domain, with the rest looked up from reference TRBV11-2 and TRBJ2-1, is EAGVAQSPRYKIIEKRQSVAFWCNPISGHATLYWYQQILGQGPKLLIQFQNNGVVDDSQLPKDRFSAERLKGVDSTLKIQPAKLEDSAVYLCASSLDLEVREQFFGPGTRLTVL.

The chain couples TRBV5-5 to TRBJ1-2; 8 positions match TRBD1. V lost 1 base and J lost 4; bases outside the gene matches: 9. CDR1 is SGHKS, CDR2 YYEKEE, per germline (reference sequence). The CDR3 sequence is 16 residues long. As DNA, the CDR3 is TGTGCCAGCAGCTTGTTAGTCCAGGGGGCGTCCTATGGCTACACCTTC. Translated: CASSLLVQGASYGYTF.

In DNA form, the CDR3 reads TGTGCCAGCAGTTTCGTCGGACAGGCCAATGAGCAGTTCTTC. Translation gives CASSFVGQANEQFF. The V call is TRBV27, the J call TRBJ2-1; 7 nucleotides agree with TRBD1. Unmatched junction bases numbered 5, after V lost 3 bases and J lost 6 bases. The germline gives CDR1 MNHEY, CDR2 SMNVEV (reference sequence). The CDR3 is 14 amino acids.

The CDR3 DNA reads as TGTGCCAGCAGCTTGGTTGGGGAGAGTGGAGACACTGAAGCTTTCTTT. As protein: CASSLVGESGDTEAFF. The chain uses TRBV5-6 and TRBJ1-1; D gene unclear. The CDR3 has 16 residues. Germline V gene sequence: CDR1 SGHDT, CDR2 YYEEEE. The V gene lost 0 bases and the J gene lost 3 bases, with 15 bases spanning the gap.

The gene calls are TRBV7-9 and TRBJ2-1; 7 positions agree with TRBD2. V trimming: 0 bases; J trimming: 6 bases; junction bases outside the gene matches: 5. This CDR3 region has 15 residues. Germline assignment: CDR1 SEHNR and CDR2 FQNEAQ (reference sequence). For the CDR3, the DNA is TGTGCCAGCAGCTTAGCGGGGGGGACTTTCAATGAGCAGTTCTTC. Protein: CASSLAGGTFNEQFF.